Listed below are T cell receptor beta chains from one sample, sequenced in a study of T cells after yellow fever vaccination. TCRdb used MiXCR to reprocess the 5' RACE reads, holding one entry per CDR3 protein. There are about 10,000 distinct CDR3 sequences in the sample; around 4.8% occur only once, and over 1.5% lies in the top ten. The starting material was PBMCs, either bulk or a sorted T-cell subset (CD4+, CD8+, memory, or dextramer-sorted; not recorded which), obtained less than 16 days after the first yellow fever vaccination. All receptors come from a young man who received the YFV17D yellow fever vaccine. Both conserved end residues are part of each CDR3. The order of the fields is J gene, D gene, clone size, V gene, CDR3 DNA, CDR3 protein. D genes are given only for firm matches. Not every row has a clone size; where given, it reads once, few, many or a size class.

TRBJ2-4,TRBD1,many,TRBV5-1,TGCGCCAGCAGCTTCCTCCAGACAGGGGGACGAGACATTCAGTACTTC,CASSFLQTGGRDIQYF
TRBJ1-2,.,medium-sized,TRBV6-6,TGTGCCAGCAGTTACCGCGAGGATGGCTACACCTTC,CASSYREDGYTF
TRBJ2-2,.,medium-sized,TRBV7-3,TGTGCCAGCAGCCCCGGGGCCTCGAACACCGGGGAGCTGTTTTTT,CASSPGASNTGELFF
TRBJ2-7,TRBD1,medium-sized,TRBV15,TGTGCCACCAGCAGAACGGGACAGAGCTACGAGCAGTACTTC,CATSRTGQSYEQYF
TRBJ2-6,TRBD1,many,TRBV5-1,TGCGCCAGCGACAGGGACGGGACCTCTGGGGCCAACGTCCTGACTTTC,CASDRDGTSGANVLTF
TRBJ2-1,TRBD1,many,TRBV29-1,TGCAGCGTTGAAGGTGGACAGGGGATGGTGCCCAATGAGCAGTTCTTC,CSVEGGQGMVPNEQFF
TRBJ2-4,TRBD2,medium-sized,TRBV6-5,TGTGCCAGCAGTACGACTAGCGGGGGGAGAAACATTCAGTACTTC,CASSTTSGGRNIQYF
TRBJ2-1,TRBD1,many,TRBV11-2,TGTGCCAGCAGCTTAGGGTGGACAGGTATCAATGAGCAGTTCTTC,CASSLGWTGINEQFF
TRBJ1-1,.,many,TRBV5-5,TGTGCCAGCAGCCTTGTTGGGCTGCCTAACACTGAAGCTTTCTTT,CASSLVGLPNTEAFF
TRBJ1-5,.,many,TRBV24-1,TGTGCCACCAGTGATTTGCAAGGGTGGGATCAGCCCCAGCATTTT,CATSDLQGWDQPQHF
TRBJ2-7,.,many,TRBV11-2,TGTGCCAGCAGCTCCCTCCGGGGGTCCGACTACGAGCAGTACTTC,CASSSLRGSDYEQYF
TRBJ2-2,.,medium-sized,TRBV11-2,TGTGCCAGCAGCTCCACCCGGGACATTGACGGCGGGGAGCTGTTTTTT,CASSSTRDIDGGELFF
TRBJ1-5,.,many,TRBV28,TGTGCCAGCAGTTTAGATGGGGTGGGCCAGCCCCAGCATTTT,CASSLDGVGQPQHF
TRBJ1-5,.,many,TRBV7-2,TGTGCCAGCAGCAAGGGAGCCGGTGGCCAGCCCCAGCATTTT,CASSKGAGGQPQHF
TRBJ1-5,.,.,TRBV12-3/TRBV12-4,TGTGCCAGCAGTTTGATGGCGTTACAGCCCCAGCATTTT,CASSLMALQPQHF
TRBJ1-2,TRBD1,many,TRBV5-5,TGTGCCAGCAGCTTAATTACAGGGGAGGAGGGCTACACCTTC,CASSLITGEEGYTF
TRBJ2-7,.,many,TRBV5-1,TGCGCCAGCAGACAATCCTACGAGCAGTACTTC,CASRQSYEQYF
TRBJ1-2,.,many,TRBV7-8,TGTGCCAGCAGCTTGGAAGGATTACTCGTTCGGAGGCGCGCTAACTATGGCTACACCTTC,CASSLEGLLVRRRANYGYTF
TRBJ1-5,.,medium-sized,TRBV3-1,TGTGCCAGCAGCCAAGATGAACAGCAGCCCCAGCATTTT,CASSQDEQQPQHF
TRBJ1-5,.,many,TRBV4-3,TGCGCCAGCAGCCAAGAAAGCAGGCGGGATCAGCCCCAGCATTTT,CASSQESRRDQPQHF
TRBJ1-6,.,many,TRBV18,TGTGCCAGCTCAACCGATCAAGTGGGGAATTCACCCCTCCACTTT,CASSTDQVGNSPLHF
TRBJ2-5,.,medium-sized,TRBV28,TGTGCCAGCACCTCCCCTGGTTTGCGAGAGACCCAGTACTTC,CASTSPGLRETQYF
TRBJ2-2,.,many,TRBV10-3,TGTGCCATCACCCGACAGGAGAACACCGGGGAGCTGTTTTTT,CAITRQENTGELFF
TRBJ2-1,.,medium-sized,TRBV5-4,TGTGCCAGCAGCCCCCTGGGGGGGCTCCATGAGCAGTTCTTC,CASSPLGGLHEQFF
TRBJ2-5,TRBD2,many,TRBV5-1,TGCGCCAGCAGCTTAAGACTAGCGTGGGAGACCCAGTACTTC,CASSLRLAWETQYF
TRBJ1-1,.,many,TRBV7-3,TGTGCCAGCAGCTGGGGCCTTCTGGGATCTGAAGCTTTCTTT,CASSWGLLGSEAFF
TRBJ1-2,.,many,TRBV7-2,TGTGCCAGCAGCTCCTTCGTTACCGGCCCCTATGGCTACACCTTC,CASSSFVTGPYGYTF
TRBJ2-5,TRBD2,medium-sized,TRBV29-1,TGCAGCGCGGGACTAGCGGCAGGAGAGACCCAGTACTTC,CSAGLAAGETQYF
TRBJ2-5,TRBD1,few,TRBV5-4,TGTGCCAGCAGCTTGGGGGACAGCCAAGAGACCCAGTACTTC,CASSLGDSQETQYF
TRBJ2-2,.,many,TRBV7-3,TGTGCCAGCAGCCCTCGAGGAGGGGGCTGGAACACCGGGGAGCTGTTTTTT,CASSPRGGGWNTGELFF
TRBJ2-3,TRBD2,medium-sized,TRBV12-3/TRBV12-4,TGTGCCAGCAGCCCCCGGGGACTAGCAGGGTATACGCAGTATTTT,CASSPRGLAGYTQYF
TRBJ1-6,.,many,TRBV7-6,TGTGCCAGCAGCCCTTCGACAGTAAATAATTCACCCCTCCACTTT,CASSPSTVNNSPLHF
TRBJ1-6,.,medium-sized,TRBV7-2,TGTGCCAGCAGCTTAACAACCGCCCCACCCCTCCACTTT,CASSLTTAPPLHF
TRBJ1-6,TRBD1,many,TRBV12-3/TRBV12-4,TGTGCCAGCAGTTTGGGCGGACAGGGGGATTCAACCCTCCACTTT,CASSLGGQGDSTLHF
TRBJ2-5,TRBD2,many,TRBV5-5,TGTGCCAGCAGCTGGGGACTAGCGGGGGGGGAGACCCAGTACTTC,CASSWGLAGGETQYF
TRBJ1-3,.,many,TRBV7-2,TGTGCCAGCAGCTTATCAAAGGGAGGAAACACCATATATTTT,CASSLSKGGNTIYF
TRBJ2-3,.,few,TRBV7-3,TGTGCCAGCAGCCCAACTCCGCTAGATACGCAGTATTTT,CASSPTPLDTQYF
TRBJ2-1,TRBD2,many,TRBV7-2,TGTGCCAGCAGCCGGACACTAGCGAGCTCCTACAATGAGCAGTTCTTC,CASSRTLASSYNEQFF
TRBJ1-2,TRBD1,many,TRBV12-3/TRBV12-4,TGTGCCAGCAGCCGCTACAGGGGCATGTATGGCTACACCTTC,CASSRYRGMYGYTF
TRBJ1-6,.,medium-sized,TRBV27,TGTGCCAGCACGGATTCACCCCTCCACTTT,CASTDSPLHF
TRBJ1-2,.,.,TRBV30,TGTGCCTGGAGTACAGACAGGCCCTATGGCTACGCCTTC,CAWSTDRPYGYAF